This TCR beta chain was identified during a study of molecular identifiers for immune sequencing clone quantification. TCRdb fed the PCR reads into MiXCR, producing one record per CDR3 protein. Counted here are more than 450,000 distinct CDR3 sequences, about a fifth occurring once; the ten biggest clones make up around 0.84%. As CD8+CD4-CCR7+CD45RA+ cells, naive CD8 T cells were sorted. This clonotype was counted many times. The CDR3 runs 13 residues. Deletions cut 6 bases from V and 15 bases from J, with 21 bases between. This chain joins TRBV12-3 or TRBV12-4 and TRBJ1-5; no clear D gene. Sequencing used naive CD8+ T cells from blood, with Jurkat cell RNA spiked in. The subset denotes: FACS-sorted CD8+CD4-CCR7+CD45RA+ naive T cells. The sequence was obtained from a human donor in good health. Some libraries in this study had Jurkat cell RNA spiked in. The CDR3 loop reads CASSPRGRTRGHF. In nucleotides, the CDR3 is TGTGCCAGCAGCCCACGTGGCAGGACCCGCGGGCATTTT.